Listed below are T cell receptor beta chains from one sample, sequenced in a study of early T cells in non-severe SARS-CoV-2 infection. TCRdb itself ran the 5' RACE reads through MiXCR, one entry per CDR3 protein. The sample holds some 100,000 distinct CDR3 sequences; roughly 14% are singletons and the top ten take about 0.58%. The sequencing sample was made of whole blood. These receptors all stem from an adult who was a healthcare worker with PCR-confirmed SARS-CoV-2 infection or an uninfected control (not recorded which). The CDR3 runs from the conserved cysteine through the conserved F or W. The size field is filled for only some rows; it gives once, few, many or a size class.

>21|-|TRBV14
CASSQGLGPLAISDVRDTQYF
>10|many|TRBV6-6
CASRSYGYTF
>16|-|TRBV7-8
CASSAQGRPTGEKLFF
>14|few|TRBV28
CASSRRGAADTQYF
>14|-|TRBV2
CATLIRGRGDGYTF
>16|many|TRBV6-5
CASRGRRGISTDTQYF
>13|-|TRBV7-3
CASSPSMDTEAFF
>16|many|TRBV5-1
CASSPDGVAGSNEQFF
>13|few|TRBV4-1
CASSLNRVNEQFF
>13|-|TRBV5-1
CASRLHANEKLFF
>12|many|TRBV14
CASSQPGDTQYF
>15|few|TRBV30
CAWSVSGQGRRGYTF
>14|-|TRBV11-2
CASSLDVTSGTQYF
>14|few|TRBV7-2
CASSRQGSEETQYF
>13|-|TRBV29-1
CSVDRGHTGELFF
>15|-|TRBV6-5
CASRGAGGPYNEQFF
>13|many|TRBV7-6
CASSLAEQSTQYF
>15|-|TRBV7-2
CASSPTVQAGNIQYF
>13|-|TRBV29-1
CSVDLTGEKTQYF
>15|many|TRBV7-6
CASSLLWGSGNTIYF
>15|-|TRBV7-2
CASSQTSGGAIEQFF
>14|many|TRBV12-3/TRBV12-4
CASTNSALSDTQYF
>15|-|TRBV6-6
CASSSLNAGSVEQFF
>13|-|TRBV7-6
CASSKRVEETQYF
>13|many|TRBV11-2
CASSSNRNQPQHF
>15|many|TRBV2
CASSDEGGANYGYTF
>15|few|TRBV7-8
CASSPTAPGANVLTF
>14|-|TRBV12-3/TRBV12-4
CASRPGHQNTEAFF
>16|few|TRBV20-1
CSAPRVAFTGANVLTF
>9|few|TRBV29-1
CSLNQPQHF
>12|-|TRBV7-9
CASSLGRDGYTF
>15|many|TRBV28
CASSTKGVGNEKLFF
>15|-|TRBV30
CAWRQGRGRTGELFF
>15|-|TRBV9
CASSVQVIGVNEQFF
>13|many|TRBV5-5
CASSISSNQPQHF
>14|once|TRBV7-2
CASSSMGGQETQYF
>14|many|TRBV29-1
CSVTGLAGEETQYF
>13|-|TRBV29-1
CSVDSVNTGELFF